Listed below are T cell receptor beta chains from one sample, sequenced in a study of PD-1 blockade in classical Hodgkin lymphoma. Profiling relied on immunoSEQ multiplex PCR, and the TCRdb table lists in-frame clones only, not all of them. The sample consists of roughly 62,000 clones, 70% to 90% of them appearing once. The material sequenced was peripheral blood mononuclear cells (PBMCs), taken at baseline. The origin of the receptors is a human donor with classical Hodgkin lymphoma. Both conserved end residues are part of each CDR3. The D gene is left open where the match is weak. Clone size appears in some rows only: once, few, many, or a class for an expanded clone.

j_call d_call cdr3_length clone_size v_call cdr3_aa cdr3_nt
TRBJ2-7 . 14 . TRBV7-2 CASSLGRADYEQYF TGTGCCAGCAGCTTAGGACGAGCGGACTACGAGCAGTACTTC
TRBJ1-1 . 12 . TRBV7-2 CASSLVRGRAFF TGTGCCAGCAGCTTAGTTCGAGGGAGAGCTTTCTTT
TRBJ2-1 TRBD1 15 few TRBV29-1 CSSRGTAPYRDEQFF TGCAGCTCCCGTGGGACAGCACCCTACAGAGATGAGCAGTTCTTC
TRBJ2-1 TRBD2 16 once TRBV27 CASSLMLAGEYNEQFF TGTGCCAGCAGTCTAATGCTAGCGGGGGAGTACAATGAGCAGTTCTTC
TRBJ2-4 . 15 . TRBV6-1 CASKMEGVAKNIQYF TGTGCCAGCAAAATGGAGGGGGTAGCCAAAAACATTCAGTACTTC
TRBJ1-3 . 15 . TRBV5-1 CASSLSLRSGNTIYF TGCGCCAGCAGCTTAAGCCTGCGCTCTGGAAACACCATATATTTT
TRBJ1-1 TRBD1 14 . TRBV7-3 CASSSGQANTEAFF TGTGCCAGCAGCTCGGGACAGGCGAACACTGAAGCTTTCTTT
TRBJ1-2 . 14 . TRBV29-1 CSVRDRQTNYGYTF TGCAGCGTCCGTGACAGGCAAACTAACTATGGCTACACCTTC
TRBJ1-1 . 15 . TRBV2 CARTKGQSGRTEAFF TGTGCCAGAACCAAAGGACAGAGCGGGAGGACTGAAGCTTTCTTT
TRBJ1-4 . 13 . TRBV18 CASSPGGKEKLFF TGTGCCAGCTCACCAGGGGGGAAGGAAAAACTGTTTTTT
TRBJ1-1 TRBD1 13 . TRBV5-1 CASRKIQGTEAFF TGCGCCAGCAGAAAAATACAGGGGACTGAAGCTTTCTTT
TRBJ2-7 TRBD1 14 few TRBV29-1 CSVAPGQGANEQYF TGCAGCGTAGCCCCGGGACAGGGGGCCAACGAGCAGTACTTC
TRBJ2-1 TRBD2 15 once TRBV6-1 CASSELADSYNEQFF TGTGCCAGCAGTGAACTAGCGGACTCCTACAATGAGCAGTTCTTC
TRBJ2-7 . 14 . TRBV6-5 CASRPTGHTYEQYF TGTGCCAGCAGACCCACGGGACACACCTACGAGCAGTACTTC
TRBJ1-6 . 16 . TRBV5-4 CASSWPTGSGDSPLHF TGTGCCAGCAGCTGGCCGACGGGAAGCGGAGATTCACCCCTCCACTTT
TRBJ2-6 . 15 . TRBV12-5 CASAGAHSGANVLTF TGTGCTAGTGCAGGGGCCCACTCTGGGGCCAACGTCCTGACTTTC
TRBJ2-7 TRBD1 15 . TRBV6-6 CASSRELAGGFEQYF TGTGCCAGCAGTCGTGAGCTGGCAGGGGGATTCGAGCAGTACTTC
TRBJ2-6 . 14 . TRBV11-2 CASSLGSGANVLTF TGTGCCAGCAGCTTGGGGTCCGGGGCCAACGTCCTGACTTTC
TRBJ2-7 TRBD1 16 . TRBV4-2 CASSQNAQGTTYEQYF TGTGCCAGCAGCCAGAATGCACAGGGGACAACCTACGAGCAGTACTTC
TRBJ1-4 . 16 . TRBV4-2 CASSQVDSTTNEKLFF TGTGCCAGCAGCCAAGTCGACTCCACAACTAATGAAAAACTGTTTTTT
TRBJ2-1 . 15 . TRBV15 CATSRVSRKYNEQFF TGTGCCACCAGCAGAGTCTCGCGCAAATACAATGAGCAGTTCTTC
TRBJ1-1 . 13 . TRBV19 CASSMNKNTEAFF TGTGCCAGTAGTATGAACAAGAACACTGAAGCTTTCTTT
TRBJ2-2 TRBD1 17 . TRBV18 CASYHQGTGGSGGELFF TGTGCCAGCTACCACCAGGGCACAGGGGGCTCGGGCGGGGAGCTGTTTTTT